This T cell receptor beta chain stems from a study of monozygotic twins with inflammatory bowel disease. Study-level points and caveats: Telling different T cell subtypes apart from each other was not possible.

CDR3 length: 12 residues. CDR1 SGHRS and CDR2 YFSETQ come from the germline V gene. Worth noting for this clonotype: Its specificity is unknown.

cDNA was produced in eight separate reactions per sample. TCRdb re-called the 5' RACE reads and gives one entry per CDR3 protein, without DNA. The listing contains fewer than 450,000 distinct CDR3 sequences. V is TRBV5-1 and J is TRBJ2-1; absent DNA, TCRdb's TRBD1 call cannot be checked. The sequence was obtained from a human donor with ulcerative colitis or Crohn's disease, or a healthy co-twin of an affected twin (not recorded which). Sequenced input: blood. The CDR3: CASSFTWGPQFF.